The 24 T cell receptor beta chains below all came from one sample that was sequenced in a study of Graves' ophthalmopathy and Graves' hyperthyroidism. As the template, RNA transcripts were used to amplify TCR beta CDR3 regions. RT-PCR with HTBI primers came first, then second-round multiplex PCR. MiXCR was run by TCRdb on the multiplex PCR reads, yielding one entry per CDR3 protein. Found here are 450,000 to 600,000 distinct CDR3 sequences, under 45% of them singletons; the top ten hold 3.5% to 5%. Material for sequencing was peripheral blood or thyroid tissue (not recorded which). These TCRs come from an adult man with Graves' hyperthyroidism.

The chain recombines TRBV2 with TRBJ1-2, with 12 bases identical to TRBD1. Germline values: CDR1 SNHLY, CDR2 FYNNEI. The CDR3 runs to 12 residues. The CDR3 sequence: CARDGTGGGYTF. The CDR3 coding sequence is TGTGCTAGAGACGGGACAGGGGGCGGCTACACCTTC.

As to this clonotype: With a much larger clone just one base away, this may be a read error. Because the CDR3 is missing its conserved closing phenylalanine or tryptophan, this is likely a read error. CDR3 residues: CASRLITGEAFL. In DNA form, the CDR3 reads TGTGCCAGCAGACTCATTACAGGGGAAGCTTTCCTT. The V and J genes are TRBV7-2 and TRBJ1-1, with TRBD1 as a possible D gene (6 bases). Trimming left V 6 bases short and J 8 bases short, with 13 bases between. The V gene's germline CDR1 is SGHTA and CDR2 FQGNSA. This CDR3 comprises 12 residues.

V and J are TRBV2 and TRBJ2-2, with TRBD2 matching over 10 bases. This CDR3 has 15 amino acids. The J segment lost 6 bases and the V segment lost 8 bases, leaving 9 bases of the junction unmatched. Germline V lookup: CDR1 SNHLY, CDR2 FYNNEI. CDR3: CASGLSGGASGELFF. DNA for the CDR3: TGTGCCAGCGGCCTAAGCGGGGGGGCCTCCGGGGAGCTGTTTTTT.

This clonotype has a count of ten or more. The CDR3 sequence: CSVAAGTGKSPLHF. The CDR3 bases are TGCAGCGTTGCCGCCGGGACAGGGAAATCACCCCTCCACTTT. This chain connects TRBV29-1 to TRBJ1-6, with TRBD1 matching 9 bases. The germline gives CDR1 SQVTM, CDR2 ANQGSEA. This CDR3 is 14 amino acids long. V lost 4 bases and J lost 10; bases outside the gene matches: 8.

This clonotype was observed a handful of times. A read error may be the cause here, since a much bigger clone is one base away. The CDR3: CSAVADPNTEAFF. CDR3 sequence (DNA): TGCAGCGCTGTGGCTGATCCGAACACTGAAGCTTTCTTT. V is TRBV29-1 and J is TRBJ1-1; D remains ambiguous. The CDR3 is 13 residues long. Trimming took 7 bases from V and 1 from J, leaving 13 bases between them. Germline CDR1 SQVTM, CDR2 ANQGSEA. Full variable domain (outside the CDR3, taken from reference TRBV29-1 and TRBJ1-1): SAVISQKPSRDICQRGTSLTIQCQVDSQVTMMFWYRQQPGQSLTLIATANQGSEATYESGFVIDKFPISRPNLTFSTLTVSNMSPEDSSIYLCSAVADPNTEAFFGQGTRLTVV.

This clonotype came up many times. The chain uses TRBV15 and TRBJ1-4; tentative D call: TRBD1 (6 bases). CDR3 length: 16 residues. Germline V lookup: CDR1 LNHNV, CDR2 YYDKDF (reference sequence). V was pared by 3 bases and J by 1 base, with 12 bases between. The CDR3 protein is CATSSGTLVTNEKLFF. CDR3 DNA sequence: TGTGCCACCAGCAGCGGGACATTGGTAACTAATGAAAAACTGTTTTTT. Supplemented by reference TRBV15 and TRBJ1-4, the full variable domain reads DAMVIQNPRYQVTQFGKPVTLSCSQTLNHNVMYWYQQKSSQAPKLLFHYYDKDFNNEADTPDNFQSRRPNTSFCFLDIRSPGLGDTAMYLCATSSGTLVTNEKLFFGSGTQLSVL.

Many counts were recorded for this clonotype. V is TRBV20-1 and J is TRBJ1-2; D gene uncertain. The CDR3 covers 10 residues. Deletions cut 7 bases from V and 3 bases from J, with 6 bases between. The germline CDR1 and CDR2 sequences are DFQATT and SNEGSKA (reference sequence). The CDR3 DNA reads TGCAGTGTATCCCACTATGGCTACACCTTC. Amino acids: CSVSHYGYTF.

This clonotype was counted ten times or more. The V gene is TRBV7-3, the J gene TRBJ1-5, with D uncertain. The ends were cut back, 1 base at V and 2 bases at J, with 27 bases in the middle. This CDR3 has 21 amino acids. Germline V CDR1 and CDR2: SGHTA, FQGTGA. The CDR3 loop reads CASSLIIILVRVQAGNQPQHF. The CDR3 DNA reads TGTGCCAGCAGCTTAATCATCATTTTGGTGCGAGTGCAGGCGGGCAATCAGCCCCAGCATTTT.

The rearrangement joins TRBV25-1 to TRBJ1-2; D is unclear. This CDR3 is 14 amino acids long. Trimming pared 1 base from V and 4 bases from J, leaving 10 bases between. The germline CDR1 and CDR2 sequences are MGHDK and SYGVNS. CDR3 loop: CASSEWAGAYGYTF. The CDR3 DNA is TGTGCCAGCAGTGAATGGGCAGGAGCCTATGGCTACACCTTC.

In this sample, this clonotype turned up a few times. CDR3: CASRDRTNQPQHF. CDR3 nucleotide sequence: TGTGCCAGCCGGGACAGAACTAATCAGCCCCAGCATTTT. The chain recombines TRBV2 with TRBJ1-5, with TRBD1 identical over 7 bases. Germline V lookup: CDR1 SNHLY, CDR2 FYNNEI. The junction had 5 bases not matched to a gene; V was cut back by 8 bases and J by 4 bases. The CDR3 is 13 residues long.

The CDR3 DNA reads as TGTGCCAGCAGCTCGAGGCCAGGGGGCAAAAGTAATTCACCCCTCCACTTT. This codes for CASSSRPGGKSNSPLHF. The chain uses TRBV25-1 and TRBJ1-6; the match to TRBD1 covers 8 bases. V lost 6 bases and J lost 6; bases outside the gene matches: 13. Germline V gene data show CDR1 as MGHDK and CDR2 as SYGVNS. This CDR3 is 17 amino acids long.

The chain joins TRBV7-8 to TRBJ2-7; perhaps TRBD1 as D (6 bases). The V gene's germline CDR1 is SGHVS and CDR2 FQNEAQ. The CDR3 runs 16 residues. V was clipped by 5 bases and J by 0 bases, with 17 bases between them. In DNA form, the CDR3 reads TGTGCCAGCAGCCACTATCGGGACACCAGCTCCTACGAGCAGTACTTC. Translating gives CASSHYRDTSSYEQYF.

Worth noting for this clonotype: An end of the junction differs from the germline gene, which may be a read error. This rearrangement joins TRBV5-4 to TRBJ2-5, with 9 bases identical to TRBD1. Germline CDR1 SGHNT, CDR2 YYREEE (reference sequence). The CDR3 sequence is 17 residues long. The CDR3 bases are TGTGCCAGCAGTCCTTGGACAGGGGACGAAAACCAAGGGACCCAGTACTTC. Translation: CASSPWTGDENQGTQYF.

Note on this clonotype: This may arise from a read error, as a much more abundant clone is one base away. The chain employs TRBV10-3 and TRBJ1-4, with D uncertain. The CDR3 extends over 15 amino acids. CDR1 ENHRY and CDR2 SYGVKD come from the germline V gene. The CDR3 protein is CASSYSAGGGEKLFF. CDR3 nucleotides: TGTGCCAGCAGTTACTCAGCAGGCGGTGGGGAAAAACTGTTTTTT.

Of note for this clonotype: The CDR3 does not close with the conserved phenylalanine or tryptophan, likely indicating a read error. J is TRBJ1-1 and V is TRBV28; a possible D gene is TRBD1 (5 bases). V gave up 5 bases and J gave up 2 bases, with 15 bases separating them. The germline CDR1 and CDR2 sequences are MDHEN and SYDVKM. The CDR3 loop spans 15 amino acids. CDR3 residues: CASSRVTGDNTEAFL. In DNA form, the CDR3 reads TGTGCCAGCAGTAGGGTAACGGGGGACAACACTGAAGCTTTCCTT.

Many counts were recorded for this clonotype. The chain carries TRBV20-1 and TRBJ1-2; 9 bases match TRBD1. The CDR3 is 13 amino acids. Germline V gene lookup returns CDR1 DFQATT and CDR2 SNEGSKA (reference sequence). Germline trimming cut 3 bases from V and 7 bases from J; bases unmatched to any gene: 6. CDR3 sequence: CSARSGQGLGYTF. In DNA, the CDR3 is TGCAGTGCTAGGTCGGGACAGGGTCTTGGCTACACCTTC.

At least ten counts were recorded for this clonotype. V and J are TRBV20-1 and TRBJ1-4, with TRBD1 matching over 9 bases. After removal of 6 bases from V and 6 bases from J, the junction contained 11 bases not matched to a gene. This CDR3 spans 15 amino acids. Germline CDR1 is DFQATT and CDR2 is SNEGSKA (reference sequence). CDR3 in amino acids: CSALSRGQGDEKLFF. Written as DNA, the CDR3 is TGCAGTGCGTTGAGTAGGGGACAGGGAGATGAAAAACTGTTTTTT.

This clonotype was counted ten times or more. The CDR3 here is CSASGVLGEPEAFF. The CDR3, as DNA: TGCAGTGCTAGCGGGGTGTTGGGGGAGCCTGAAGCTTTCTTT. The chain uses TRBV20-1 and TRBJ1-1, with a weak D call TRBD1 (5 bases). V gave up 3 bases and J gave up 6 bases, with 17 bases separating them. CDR3 length: 14 residues. The V gene's germline CDR1 is DFQATT and CDR2 SNEGSKA (reference sequence).

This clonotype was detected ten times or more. CDR3 region: CASSEPGTSGSIYEQYF. CDR3 bases: TGTGCCAGCAGTGAGCCCGGGACTAGCGGGAGTATCTACGAGCAGTACTTC. This chain joins TRBV6-1 and TRBJ2-7; 14 bases agree with TRBD2. The ends lost 3 bases at V and 3 bases at J; junction bases unmatched: 7. The V gene's germline CDR1 is MNHNS and CDR2 SASEGT. The CDR3 sequence is 17 residues long.

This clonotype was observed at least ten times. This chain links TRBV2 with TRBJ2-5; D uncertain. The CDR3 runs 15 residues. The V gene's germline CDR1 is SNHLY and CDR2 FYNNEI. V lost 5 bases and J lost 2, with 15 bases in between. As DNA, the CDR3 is TGTGCCAGCAGTCGACTCCCAAACTCTCAAGAGACCCAGTACTTC. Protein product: CASSRLPNSQETQYF.

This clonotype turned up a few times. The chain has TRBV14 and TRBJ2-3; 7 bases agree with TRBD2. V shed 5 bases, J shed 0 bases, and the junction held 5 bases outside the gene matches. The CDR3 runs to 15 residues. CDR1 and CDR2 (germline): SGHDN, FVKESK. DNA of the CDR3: TGTGCCAGCAGCTTTGGCGGGGGAAGCACAGATACGCAGTATTTT. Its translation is CASSFGGGSTDTQYF.

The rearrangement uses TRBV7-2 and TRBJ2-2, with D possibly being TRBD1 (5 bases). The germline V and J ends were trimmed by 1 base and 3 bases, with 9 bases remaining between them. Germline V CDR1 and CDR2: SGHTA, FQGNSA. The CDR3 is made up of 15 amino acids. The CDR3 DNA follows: TGTGCCAGCAGCTTAGAAGGGGTCGACACCGGGGAGCTGTTTTTT. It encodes CASSLEGVDTGELFF.

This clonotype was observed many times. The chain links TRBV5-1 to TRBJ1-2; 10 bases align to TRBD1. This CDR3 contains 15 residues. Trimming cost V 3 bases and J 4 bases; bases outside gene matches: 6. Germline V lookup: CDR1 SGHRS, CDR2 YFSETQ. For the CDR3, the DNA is TGCGCCAGCAGCTCCCAGACAGGGGGCTTCTATGGCTACACCTTC. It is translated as CASSSQTGGFYGYTF.

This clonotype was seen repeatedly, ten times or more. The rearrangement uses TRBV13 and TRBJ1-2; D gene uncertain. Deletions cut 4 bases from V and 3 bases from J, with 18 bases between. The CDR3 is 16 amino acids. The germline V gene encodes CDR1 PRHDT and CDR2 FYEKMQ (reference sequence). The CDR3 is CASSSITDHSYYGYTF. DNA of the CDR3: TGTGCCAGCAGCTCGATCACCGACCACTCCTACTATGGCTACACCTTC.